This T cell receptor beta chain was observed in a study of T cells in Graves' hyperthyroidism and ophthalmopathy. The hyperthyroidism was newly diagnosed and had lasted under 2 months; the patients were aged 18 to 65. Germline values: CDR1 LNHDA, CDR2 SQIVND (reference sequence). This CDR3 is 15 amino acids long. Germline trimming cut 3 bases from V and 13 bases from J; bases unmatched to any gene: 9. This clonotype showed up just a few times. Amplification of TCR beta CDR3 regions used RNA as the template. Initially, a first-round RT-PCR of the TCR CDR3 employed the HTBI primer set. TCRdb re-called the multiplex PCR reads with MiXCR, one entry per CDR3 protein. Here the sample spans some 760,000 distinct CDR3 sequences, around 15% being singletons.

This receptor was identified in a woman aged 18 to 35 with Graves' hyperthyroidism. The sample taken for sequencing was blood. The chain combines TRBV19 with TRBJ2-2; 12 bases agree with TRBD2. The CDR3 protein is CASSMGLAGGVRLFF. The CDR3 DNA follows: TGTGCCAGTAGTATGGGACTAGCGGGCGGAGTTAGGCTGTTTTTT.